These 26 T cell receptor beta chains came from one sample sequenced in a study of cytomegalovirus exposure and HLA in healthy donors. The PCR was carried out with 60 Vbeta primers and 13 Jbeta primers. Measured with immunoSEQ multiplex PCR; TCRdb has only the in-frame clones, and not every one. This sample has 65,000 to 90,000 clones, with around 70% found just once. Specimen: PBMCs. The source is a middle-aged woman in good health and CMV-seropositive.

This chain connects TRBV7-9 to TRBJ2-7, with TRBD1 matching over 12 bases. Germline assignment: CDR1 SEHNR and CDR2 FQNEAQ (reference sequence). V lost 5 bases to trimming and J lost 2 bases; unmatched junction nucleotides: 4. The CDR3 length is 15 residues. The CDR3 spells CASSPGTGGPYEQYF. CDR3 bases: TGTGCCAGCAGCCCCGGGACAGGGGGCCCCTACGAGCAGTACTTC.

In this sample, this clone turned up a few times. The chain joins TRBV5-1 to TRBJ2-3; D perhaps matches TRBD2 (6 bases). This CDR3 region has 15 residues. Germline values: CDR1 SGHRS, CDR2 YFSETQ. Trimming took 2 bases from V and 0 from J, leaving 10 bases between them. CDR3 sequence reads: CASSFVGGSTDTQYF. In DNA form, the CDR3 reads TGCGCCAGCAGCTTTGTGGGGGGTAGCACAGATACGCAGTATTTT.

The V and J genes are TRBV30 and TRBJ2-5; 7 bases map to TRBD1. Matching the DNA end better, TRBJ2-7 makes the J call doubtful. The CDR3 is 11 amino acids. Germline V lookup: CDR1 GTSNPN, CDR2 SVGIG (reference sequence). The CDR3 loop is CAWDRVGEQYF. CDR3 bases: TGTGCCTGGGACAGGGTCGGCGAGCAGTACTTC.

This sequence joins TRBV19 and TRBJ2-7, with D tentatively TRBD1 (6 bases). The CDR3 runs 12 residues. Trimming stripped 6 bases from V and 5 bases from J, with 11 bases between. Germline lookup yields CDR1 LNHDA and CDR2 SQIVND (reference sequence). The DNA of the CDR3 is TGTGCCAGTAGCGCAGGGGCGAACGAGCAGTACTTC. It specifies CASSAGANEQYF.

This clone was found once. The V and J genes are TRBV5-1 and TRBJ1-3; D gene uncertain. Trimming removed 0 bases from V and 1 base from J, with 5 bases in between. There are 14 residues in the CDR3. Germline values: CDR1 SGHRS, CDR2 YFSETQ. The CDR3 is CASSLDSSGNTIYF. The CDR3 region has the DNA TGCGCCAGCAGCTTGGACAGTTCTGGAAACACCATATATTTT.

This clone appeared a few times. This same CDR3 is encoded by further DNA sequences in the sample. The V and J genes are TRBV5-1 and TRBJ2-1; 10 bases match TRBD2. After removal of 2 bases from V and 7 bases from J, the junction contained 3 bases not matched to a gene. Germline assignment: CDR1 SGHRS and CDR2 YFSETQ. This CDR3 has 14 amino acids. CDR3 DNA: TGCGCCAGCAGCTTTCTAGCGGGGGATAATGAGCAGTTCTTC. Translation: CASSFLAGDNEQFF. Supplemented by reference TRBV5-1 and TRBJ2-1, the full variable domain reads KAGVTQTPRYLIKTRGQQVTLSCSPISGHRSVSWYQQTPGQGLQFLFEYFSETQRNKGNFPGRFSGRQFSNSRSEMNVSTLELGDSALYLCASSFLAGDNEQFFGPGTRLTVL.

CDR3 sequence (DNA): TGTGCCACCAGCAGAGATACGGGACTCAACAATGAGCAGTTCTTC. Translating it yields CATSRDTGLNNEQFF. The genes are TRBV15 and TRBJ2-1, with TRBD2 as a possible D gene (6 bases). The V end was cut by 0 bases, the J end by 5 bases, with 11 bases between. From germline, CDR1 is LNHNV and CDR2 YYDKDF (reference sequence). The CDR3 covers 15 residues.

In this sample, this clone turned up once. V and J are TRBV6-5 and TRBJ1-3; 7 bases fit TRBD1. This CDR3 is built from 15 residues. Germline V lookup: CDR1 MNHEY, CDR2 SVGAGI. V gave up 6 bases and J gave up 2 bases; unmatched junction bases: 7. This CDR3 is CASSWTQGAGNTIYF. The CDR3 region has the DNA TGTGCCAGCAGCTGGACCCAGGGGGCTGGAAACACCATATATTTT.

The chain carries TRBV28 and TRBJ1-5, with D hard to call. Trimming took 6 bases from V and 9 from J, leaving 12 bases between them. The CDR3 is 12 residues long. In germline, CDR1 is MDHEN, CDR2 SYDVKM. Written as DNA, the CDR3 is TGTGCCAGCAGGGAACGGGGAGTGCCCCAGCATTTT. Translation gives CASRERGVPQHF.

The V gene is TRBV4-3, the J gene TRBJ2-1, with D possibly being TRBD2 (5 bases). CDR3 length: 14 residues. Germline CDR1 and CDR2: LGHNA and YSLEER. Trimming shortened V by 4 bases and J by 8 bases, and 15 bases separated the two germline ends. CDR3: CASSRVVSGYEQFF. CDR3 nucleotides: TGCGCCAGCAGCCGAGTTGTCTCGGGATATGAGCAGTTCTTC.

The gene calls are TRBV4-1 and TRBJ2-1; the D gene is possibly TRBD1 (7 bases). Germline-derived CDR1 and CDR2 are MGHRA and YSYEKL. V was pared by 0 bases and J by 11 bases, with 23 bases between. The CDR3 loop spans 17 amino acids. CDR3 sequence reads: CASSQDLQPTGEVQQFF. CDR3 sequence (DNA): TGCGCCAGCAGCCAAGACCTCCAACCTACAGGGGAGGTTCAGCAGTTCTTC.

About this clone: One end of the junction is discordant with germline, which a read error may explain. The chain is built from TRBV7-2 and TRBJ1-2; D may be TRBD1 (6 bases). This CDR3 spans 14 amino acids. Germline CDR1 is SGHTA and CDR2 is FQGNSA. This CDR3 is CASTATGSLQGYTF. As DNA, the CDR3 is TGTGCAAGCACAGCGACAGGCAGCTTGCAGGGCTACACCTTC. The whole variable domain, filled in from reference TRBV7-2 and TRBJ1-2, reads GAGVSQSPSNKVTEKGKDVELRCDPISGHTALYWYRQSLGQGLEFLIYFQGNSAPDKSGLPSDRFSAERTGGSVSTLTIQRTQQEDSAVYLCASTATGSLQGYTFGSGTRLTVV.

The J gene is TRBJ2-7, the V gene TRBV7-9, with unresolved D. The CDR3 length is 13 residues. The germline V and J ends were trimmed by 5 bases and 3 bases, with 11 bases remaining between them. Germline V CDR1 and CDR2: SEHNR, FQNEAQ (reference sequence). The CDR3 nucleotides read TGTGCCAGCAGCCCCCCACCGAGCTACGAGCAGTACTTC. Translated: CASSPPPSYEQYF.

V usage is TRBV6-5 and J usage is TRBJ1-2; maybe TRBD1 (6 bases). Trimming left V 4 bases short and J 3 bases short, with 9 bases between. CDR1 MNHEY and CDR2 SVGAGI come from the germline V gene. The CDR3 is made up of 13 amino acids. DNA of the CDR3: TGTGCCAGCAGTTCGGCAGGGGACTATGGCTACACCTTC. It yields the protein CASSSAGDYGYTF.

The J gene is TRBJ2-3, the V gene TRBV4-1; D uncertain. This CDR3 has 14 residues. Germline loops: CDR1 MGHRA, CDR2 YSYEKL. The germline V and J ends were trimmed by 3 bases and 2 bases, with 9 bases remaining between them. The CDR3 here is CASSQGFLTDTQYF. The DNA for the CDR3 is TGCGCCAGCAGCCAGGGCTTCCTCACAGATACGCAGTATTTT.

The V gene is TRBV11-2, the J gene TRBJ2-3, with D possibly being TRBD2 (6 bases). Germline loops: CDR1 SGHAT, CDR2 FQNNGV. This CDR3 has 15 residues. With 1 base removed from V and 4 bases from J, the gap between germline ends came to 12 bases. The CDR3 sequence is CASSLVGGQADTQYF. For the CDR3, the DNA is TGTGCCAGCAGCTTAGTGGGAGGTCAAGCAGATACGCAGTATTTT.

There are a few counts of this clone. In nucleotides, the CDR3 is TGTGCCCAGAGCAGGGGGGCCTTCAATGAGCAGTTCTTC. Translation: CAQSRGAFNEQFF. The J gene is TRBJ2-1, the V gene TRBV30; D might be TRBD1 (7 bases). The CDR3 runs 13 residues. Trimming removed 8 bases from V and 6 bases from J, with 17 bases in between. Germline CDR1 is GTSNPN and CDR2 is SVGIG (reference sequence). Full variable domain (rest looked up from reference TRBV30 and TRBJ2-1): SQTIHQWPATLVQPVGSPLSLECTVEGTSNPNLYWYRQAAGRGLQLLFYSVGIGQISSEVPQNLSASRPQDRQFILSSKKLLLSDSGFYLCAQSRGAFNEQFFGPGTRLTVL.

The chain links TRBV7-2 to TRBJ1-6; D is possibly TRBD1 (5 bases). Looked up from germline, CDR1 is SGHTA and CDR2 is FQGNSA. The CDR3 has 16 amino acids. The ends were cut back, 3 bases at V and 2 bases at J, with 11 bases in the middle. The CDR3 sequence: CASSFMTTAYNSPLHF. The CDR3 nucleotides are TGTGCCAGCAGCTTCATGACGACAGCCTATAATTCACCCCTCCACTTT.

The chain joins TRBV30 to TRBJ2-6; TRBD1 agrees at 7 bases. The V gene's germline CDR1 is GTSNPN and CDR2 SVGIG (reference sequence). The CDR3 extends over 16 amino acids. V was pared by 3 bases and J by 3 bases, with 8 bases of the junction left unmatched. The CDR3 here is CAWSTDRLIGANVLTF. Written as DNA, the CDR3 is TGTGCCTGGAGCACGGACAGGCTTATTGGGGCCAACGTCCTGACTTTC.

The rearrangement joins TRBV10-3 to TRBJ1-5; the match to TRBD1 covers 9 bases. The trim removed 4 bases at V and 2 bases at J, leaving 0 bases unmatched. Germline V gene lookup returns CDR1 ENHRY and CDR2 SYGVKD. The CDR3 consists of 14 residues. The CDR3 DNA reads TGTGCCATCAGTGGGACAGGGGGCAATCAGCCCCAGCATTTT. Translating it yields CAISGTGGNQPQHF.

This rearrangement joins TRBV7-2 to TRBJ2-1, with 13 nucleotides matching TRBD2. The V gene's germline CDR1 is SGHTA and CDR2 FQGNSA. There are 16 residues in the CDR3. V lost 7 bases, J lost 4 bases, and 7 bases stayed unmatched. DNA for the CDR3: TGTGCCAGCAACCCACCGGGACTAGCGGGATACAATGAGCAGTTCTTC. It codes for CASNPPGLAGYNEQFF.

The V call is TRBV13, the J call TRBJ1-5; no definite D call. The CDR3 totals 11 residues. V was pared by 5 bases and J by 8 bases, with 7 bases between. The germline V gene encodes CDR1 PRHDT and CDR2 FYEKMQ (reference sequence). CDR3 DNA sequence: TGTGCCAGCAGCCCACATGAGCCCCAGCATTTT. Encoded protein: CASSPHEPQHF.

This clone was seen more than once but under ten times. The rearrangement joins TRBV5-1 to TRBJ2-2, with D possibly TRBD1 on 6 matching bases. The V and J ends lost 6 bases and 0 bases respectively, with 12 bases between them. This CDR3 region has 15 residues. The V gene's germline CDR1 is SGHRS and CDR2 YFSETQ. Here the CDR3 reads CASTVGAANTGELFF. CDR3 nucleotides: TGCGCCAGCACGGTGGGGGCTGCGAACACCGGGGAGCTGTTTTTT.

This clone was recorded only once. V usage is TRBV18 and J usage is TRBJ1-1; possibly TRBD1 for D (5 bases). From germline, CDR1 is KGHSH and CDR2 LQKENI. V was trimmed by 6 bases and J by 0 bases, leaving 11 bases between them. This CDR3 has 14 residues. The CDR3 region has the DNA TGTGCCAGCTCTAAGGGGCAGCTGAACACTGAAGCTTTCTTT. Protein: CASSKGQLNTEAFF.

The chain joins TRBV25-1 to TRBJ2-7; TRBD1 matches at 8 bases. Looked up from germline, CDR1 is MGHDK and CDR2 is SYGVNS. V shed 11 bases and J 5 bases; nucleotides not matched to a gene: 5. This CDR3 region has 11 residues. The CDR3 here is CAAGQGDEQYF. For the CDR3, the DNA is TGTGCCGCTGGACAGGGTGACGAGCAGTACTTC.

The rearrangement joins TRBV14 to TRBJ1-2; D possibly corresponds to TRBD1 (6 bases). V was pared by 5 bases and J by 7 bases, with 20 bases between. The CDR3 sequence is 15 residues long. Germline V CDR1 and CDR2: SGHDN, FVKESK. The CDR3 nucleotides read TGTGCCAGCAGCGGGTTCATAACAGGGCAGGGTGGCTACACCTTC. Translation: CASSGFITGQGGYTF.